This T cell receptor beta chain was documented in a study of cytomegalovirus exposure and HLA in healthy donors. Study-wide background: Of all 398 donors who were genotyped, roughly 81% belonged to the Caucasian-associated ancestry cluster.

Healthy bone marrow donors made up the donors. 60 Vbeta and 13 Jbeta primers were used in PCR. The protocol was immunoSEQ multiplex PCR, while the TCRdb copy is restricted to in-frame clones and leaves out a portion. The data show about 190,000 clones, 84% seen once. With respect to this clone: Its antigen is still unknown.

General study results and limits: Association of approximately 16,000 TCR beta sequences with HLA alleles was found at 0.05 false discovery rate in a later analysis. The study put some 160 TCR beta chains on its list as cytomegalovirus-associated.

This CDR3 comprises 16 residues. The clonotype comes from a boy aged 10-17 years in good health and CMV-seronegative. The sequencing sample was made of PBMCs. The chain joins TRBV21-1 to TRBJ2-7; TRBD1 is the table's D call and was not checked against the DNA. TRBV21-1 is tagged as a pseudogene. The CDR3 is CASTKTGTDGSYEQYF. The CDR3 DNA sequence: TGTGCCAGCACGAAAACCGGGACAGATGGCTCCTACGAGCAGTACTTC.